The 16 T cell receptor beta chains presented below share a single source sample, sequenced in a study of blood T cells in healthy people across ages. Through a sample-barcoded 5' primer and a J-beta primer mix, a second PCR was run for roughly 7 to 11 cycles. Using its own MiXCR run on the 5' RACE reads, TCRdb lists one record per CDR3 protein. The sample holds under 1 million distinct CDR3 sequences, more than 40% seen once. The material sequenced was blood. These receptors originate from a man between 60 and 70 years old in good health.

This clonotype showed up many times. CDR3 protein: CASQKRGVNEQFF. The CDR3 DNA reads as TGTGCCAGCCAAAAGAGAGGGGTAAATGAGCAGTTCTTC. This chain joins TRBV12-3 or TRBV12-4 and TRBJ2-1, with D possibly called TRBD1 or TRBD2 (5 bases each). Trimming took 8 bases from V and 7 from J, leaving 15 bases between them. The CDR3 runs to 13 residues.

The chain recombines TRBV20-1 with TRBJ1-1; the D gene is possibly TRBD1 (6 bases). The length of the CDR3 is 13 residues. Trimming left V 4 bases short and J 1 base short, with 10 bases between. CDR1 is DFQATT, CDR2 SNEGSKA, per germline (reference sequence). CDR3 nucleotides: TGCAGTGCTACCTCACAGGGGAACACTGAAGCTTTCTTT. Amino acids: CSATSQGNTEAFF.

This clonotype was counted between two and nine times. V is TRBV7-9 and J is TRBJ2-7; 7 bases map to TRBD1. The V segment lost 6 bases and the J segment 5 bases; nucleotides outside the gene matches: 13. The CDR3 runs to 15 residues. From germline, CDR1 is SEHNR and CDR2 FQNEAQ (reference sequence). CDR3 residues: CASSSSTRGSHEQYF. The CDR3 DNA reads as TGTGCCAGCAGTTCAAGCACCAGGGGGTCCCACGAGCAGTACTTC.

The rearrangement joins TRBV4-3 to TRBJ2-7; tentatively, D is TRBD1 or TRBD2 (6 bases each). Trimming took off 4 bases at V and 0 bases at J, with 22 bases between the two ends. Germline lookup yields CDR1 LGHNA and CDR2 YSLEER. The CDR3 runs 18 residues. The CDR3 DNA follows: TGCGCCAGCAGCCTCAAGATAGGAACGGGGGCCTACTCCTACGAGCAGTACTTC. Protein: CASSLKIGTGAYSYEQYF.

The chain employs TRBV7-2 and TRBJ1-5, with D unclear. Germline V gives CDR1 SGHTA, CDR2 FQGNSA. The CDR3 consists of 17 residues. Deletions cut 3 bases from V and 8 bases from J, with 23 bases between. In DNA, the CDR3 is TGTGCCAGCAGCTTGGAAACCGGGATCCGCTTGGGAAAGCCCCAGCATTTT. This codes for CASSLETGIRLGKPQHF.

The gene calls are TRBV5-1 and TRBJ1-2; a possible D gene is TRBD1 (5 bases). V lost 0 bases, J lost 6 bases, and 18 bases lay in between. Germline lookup yields CDR1 SGHRS and CDR2 YFSETQ. This CDR3 has 16 amino acids. The CDR3 sequence is CASSLVGPSGYDGYTF. CDR3 bases: TGCGCCAGCAGCTTGGTGGGCCCCTCAGGGTATGATGGCTACACCTTC. Supplemented by reference TRBV5-1 and TRBJ1-2, the full variable domain reads KAGVTQTPRYLIKTRGQQVTLSCSPISGHRSVSWYQQTPGQGLQFLFEYFSETQRNKGNFPGRFSGRQFSNSRSEMNVSTLELGDSALYLCASSLVGPSGYDGYTFGSGTRLTVV.

V gene TRBV5-1 combines with J gene TRBJ2-5; the match to TRBD1 covers 7 bases. V lost 7 bases to trimming and J lost 5 bases; unmatched junction nucleotides: 14. Germline CDR1 reads SGHRS; CDR2 reads YFSETQ. This CDR3 has 15 residues. The CDR3 DNA reads TGCGCCAGCCGAGGCACAGGGGTTGCGAGGGAGACCCAGTACTTC. It specifies CASRGTGVARETQYF.

About this clonotype itself: A junction end diverges from the germline sequence, so it may reflect a read error. V is TRBV5-1 and J is TRBJ2-2; possibly TRBD2 for D (5 bases). The CDR3 length is 14 residues. Germline-derived CDR1 and CDR2 are SGHRS and YFSETQ. Here the CDR3 reads CASSFRENTGERFF. In nucleotides, the CDR3 is TGCGCCAGCAGCTTTAGAGAGAACACCGGGGAGCGGTTTTTT.

This clonotype showed up many times. This rearrangement joins TRBV7-9 to TRBJ2-1; 9 bases line up with TRBD2. Germline assignment: CDR1 SEHNR and CDR2 FQNEAQ (reference sequence). V lost 5 bases to trimming and J lost 5 bases; unmatched junction nucleotides: 7. This CDR3 has 15 amino acids. This CDR3 is CASSARGGRNNEQFF. As DNA, the CDR3 is TGTGCCAGCAGCGCGCGGGGGGGCCGTAACAATGAGCAGTTCTTC.

This rearrangement joins TRBV6-6 to TRBJ2-5, with D hard to call. Germline V gene data show CDR1 as MNHNY and CDR2 as SVGAGI (reference sequence). The CDR3 is made up of 15 amino acids. V shed 8 bases and J shed 2 bases, with 18 bases lying between them. CDR3 amino acids: CASGAPSPRQETQYF. CDR3 sequence (DNA): TGTGCCAGCGGCGCCCCCTCTCCGCGACAAGAGACCCAGTACTTC.

Here the CDR3 reads CSAREQGPSYEQYF. CDR3 bases: TGCAGTGCTAGGGAACAGGGCCCCTCCTACGAGCAGTACTTC. The J gene is TRBJ2-7, the V gene TRBV20-1, with a possible D match to TRBD1 (6 bases). Germline V gene lookup returns CDR1 DFQATT and CDR2 SNEGSKA (reference sequence). The CDR3 length is 14 residues. Trimming took 3 bases from V and 0 from J, leaving 12 bases between them.

J is TRBJ2-6 and V is TRBV12-3 or TRBV12-4; 9 bases agree with TRBD1. CDR3 length: 16 amino acids. Trimming at V came to 7 bases and at J to 4 bases, leaving 8 bases not matched to a gene. The CDR3 here is CASKKQGAPGANVLTF. The CDR3 DNA sequence: TGTGCCAGCAAGAAACAGGGGGCGCCCGGGGCCAACGTCCTGACTTTC.

The sample holds many counts of this clonotype. The chain couples TRBV6-2 or TRBV6-3 to TRBJ2-5; D could derive from TRBD1 or TRBD2 (5 bases each). Germline V gives CDR1 MNHEY, CDR2 SVGEGT. The V end was cut by 7 bases, the J end by 5 bases, with 17 bases between. This CDR3 has 14 residues. The DNA of the CDR3 is TGTGCCAGCAACCTGTGGGGACCAGGGGAGACCCAGTACTTC. Amino acid sequence: CASNLWGPGETQYF.

This chain's CDR3 is CASSPQRGNRYNEQFF. The DNA of the CDR3 is TGCGCCAGCAGCCCACAACGGGGTAATAGGTACAATGAGCAGTTCTTC. J is TRBJ2-1 and V is TRBV5-1; D possibly corresponds to TRBD2 (5 bases). Germline-derived CDR1 and CDR2 are SGHRS and YFSETQ. V dropped 4 bases and J dropped 4 bases, with 18 bases sitting between them. The CDR3 sequence is 16 residues long.

This clonotype was observed a few times. The chain combines TRBV6-2 or TRBV6-3 with TRBJ1-5; D is unclear. Germline lookup yields CDR1 MNHEY and CDR2 SVGEGT. There are 15 residues in the CDR3. Between the trimmed V and J ends, which lost 2 bases and 2 bases, there was a span of 10 bases. For the CDR3, the DNA is TGTGCCAGCAGTTACGACGGCCAGGGCAATCAGCCCCAGCATTTT. This translates into CASSYDGQGNQPQHF.

Concerning this clonotype itself: At one end, the junction sequence differs from germline, possibly due to a read error. The chain links TRBV12-3 or TRBV12-4 to TRBJ2-7, with TRBD1 matching over 7 bases. CDR3 length: 15 amino acids. The CDR3 loop is CASSSGTESSCEQYF. The DNA of the CDR3 is TGTGCCAGCAGTTCCGGGACAGAGAGTTCCTGCGAGCAGTACTTC.